This T cell receptor (beta chain) was sequenced for a study of blood T cells in healthy people across ages. Study outcomes and limitations: Naive T cell percentage by flow cytometry tracked strongly with beta diversity.

Notes on this clonotype: Antigen specificity is unknown.

CDR3 size: 15 residues. In germline, CDR1 is MNHEY, CDR2 SVGAGI. V lost 6 bases to trimming and J lost 6 bases; unmatched junction nucleotides: 7. Together with a sample-barcoded 5' primer, a J-beta primer mix was included in a second PCR lasting roughly 6 to 12 cycles. Each of the cDNA molecules was tagged by a template-switch adaptor with 12 random nucleotides. TCRdb called the 5' RACE reads again in MiXCR, with one record for every CDR3 protein. The repertoire has 1.5 million to 2 million distinct CDR3 sequences, 49% of them found once; the top ten carry roughly 2%. The sequence came from a middle-aged woman in good health. This chain links TRBV6-5 with TRBJ2-7; 14 bases line up with TRBD2. The sample taken for sequencing was blood. CDR3 sequence reads: CASSPGLAGAGEQYF. CDR3 sequence (DNA): TGTGCCAGCAGCCCGGGACTAGCGGGGGCAGGCGAGCAGTACTTC.